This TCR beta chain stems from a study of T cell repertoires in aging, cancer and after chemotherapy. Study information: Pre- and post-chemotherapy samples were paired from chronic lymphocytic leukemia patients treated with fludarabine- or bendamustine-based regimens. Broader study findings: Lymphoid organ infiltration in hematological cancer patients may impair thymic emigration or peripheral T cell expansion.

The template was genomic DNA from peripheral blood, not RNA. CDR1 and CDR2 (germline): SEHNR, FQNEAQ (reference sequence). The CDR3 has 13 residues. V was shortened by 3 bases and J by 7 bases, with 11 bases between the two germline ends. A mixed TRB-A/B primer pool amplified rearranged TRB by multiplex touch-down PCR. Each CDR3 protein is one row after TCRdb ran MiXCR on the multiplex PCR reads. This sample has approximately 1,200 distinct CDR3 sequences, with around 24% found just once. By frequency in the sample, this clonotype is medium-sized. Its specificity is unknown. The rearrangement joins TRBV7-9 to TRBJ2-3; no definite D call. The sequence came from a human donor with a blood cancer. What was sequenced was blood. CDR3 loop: CASSLGKAYTQYF. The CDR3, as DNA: TGTGCCAGCAGCTTGGGGAAAGCTTATACGCAGTATTTT.